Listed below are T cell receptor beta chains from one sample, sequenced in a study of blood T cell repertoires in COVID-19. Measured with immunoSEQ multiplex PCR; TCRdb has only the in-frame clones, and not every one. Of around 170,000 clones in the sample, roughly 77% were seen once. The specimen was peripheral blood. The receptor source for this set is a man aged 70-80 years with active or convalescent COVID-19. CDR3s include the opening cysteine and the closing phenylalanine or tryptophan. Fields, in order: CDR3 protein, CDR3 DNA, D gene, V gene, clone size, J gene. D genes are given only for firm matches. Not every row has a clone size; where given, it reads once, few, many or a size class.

CDR3 protein: CASRSVPSGYTF
CDR3 DNA: TGTGCCAGCCGCTCGGTCCCCTCTGGCTACACCTTC
D gene: NA
V gene: TRBV27
clone size: once
J gene: TRBJ1-2

CDR3 protein: CASSLDTGSANYGYTF
CDR3 DNA: TGTGCCAGCAGCTTAGATACAGGTTCCGCTAACTATGGCTACACCTTC
D gene: NA
V gene: TRBV7-9
clone size: NA
J gene: TRBJ1-2

CDR3 protein: CASSENSWGAGGSDTQYF
CDR3 DNA: TGTGCCAGCAGCGAAAACTCTTGGGGGGCAGGGGGGTCAGATACGCAGTATTTT
D gene: NA
V gene: TRBV11-2
clone size: NA
J gene: TRBJ2-3

CDR3 protein: CASSENRGSGYTF
CDR3 DNA: TGTGCCAGCAGTGAGAACAGGGGAAGTGGCTACACCTTC
D gene: TRBD1
V gene: TRBV6-1
clone size: NA
J gene: TRBJ1-2

CDR3 protein: CAGQGLSGNTIYF
CDR3 DNA: TGTGCCGGACAGGGTTTATCTGGAAACACCATATATTTT
D gene: TRBD1
V gene: TRBV30
clone size: once
J gene: TRBJ1-3

CDR3 protein: CASSFDSNYGYTF
CDR3 DNA: TGTGCCAGCAGCTTCGACAGTAACTATGGCTACACCTTC
D gene: NA
V gene: TRBV7-3
clone size: NA
J gene: TRBJ1-2

CDR3 protein: CASSRLGQGVQETQYF
CDR3 DNA: TGTGCTAGCAGTAGACTTGGACAGGGGGTCCAAGAGACCCAGTACTTC
D gene: TRBD1
V gene: TRBV7-7
clone size: NA
J gene: TRBJ2-5

CDR3 protein: CASSFDSGWGYTF
CDR3 DNA: TGTGCCAGCAGTTTTGACAGCGGGTGGGGCTACACCTTC
D gene: NA
V gene: TRBV12-3/TRBV12-4
clone size: NA
J gene: TRBJ1-2

CDR3 protein: CASRGLAGDNEQFF
CDR3 DNA: TGCGCCAGCAGGGGACTAGCGGGAGACAATGAGCAGTTCTTC
D gene: TRBD2
V gene: TRBV10-2
clone size: NA
J gene: TRBJ2-1

CDR3 protein: CASSQDWSAGNTIYF
CDR3 DNA: TGCGCCAGCAGCCAAGATTGGTCGGCTGGAAACACCATATATTTT
D gene: NA
V gene: TRBV4-1
clone size: NA
J gene: TRBJ1-3

CDR3 protein: CASSPGTTGKVGETQYF
CDR3 DNA: TGCGCCAGCAGTCCGGGGACTACCGGAAAAGTGGGAGAGACCCAGTACTTC
D gene: TRBD2
V gene: TRBV23-1
clone size: NA
J gene: TRBJ2-5

CDR3 protein: CASSQTSENEQFF
CDR3 DNA: TGTGCCAGCAGCCAGACTAGCGAAAATGAGCAGTTCTTC
D gene: TRBD2
V gene: TRBV4-2
clone size: once
J gene: TRBJ2-1

CDR3 protein: CASSSRGPNEKLFF
CDR3 DNA: TGTGCCAGCAGTTCCAGGGGTCCTAATGAAAAACTGTTTTTT
D gene: NA
V gene: TRBV6-5
clone size: NA
J gene: TRBJ1-4

CDR3 protein: CASSPGQGRGSNQPQHF
CDR3 DNA: TGTGCCAGCAGCCCAGGACAGGGCCGCGGTAGCAATCAGCCCCAGCATTTT
D gene: TRBD1
V gene: TRBV7-2
clone size: NA
J gene: TRBJ1-5

CDR3 protein: CASSQDGPTGIDTEAFF
CDR3 DNA: TGTGCCAGCAGCCAAGATGGCCCAACAGGGATTGACACTGAAGCTTTCTTT
D gene: NA
V gene: TRBV4-2
clone size: NA
J gene: TRBJ1-1

CDR3 protein: CASTRQGLTDTQYF
CDR3 DNA: TGTGCCAGTACCAGACAGGGTTTGACAGATACGCAGTATTTT
D gene: TRBD1
V gene: TRBV19
clone size: NA
J gene: TRBJ2-3

CDR3 protein: CASSRAIAKNIQYF
CDR3 DNA: TGTGCCAGCAGCAGGGCTATAGCCAAAAACATTCAGTACTTC
D gene: NA
V gene: TRBV2
clone size: NA
J gene: TRBJ2-4

CDR3 protein: CASSVYRTGLVDTEAFF
CDR3 DNA: TGTGCCAGCTCAGTCTACCGAACAGGGTTGGTAGACACTGAAGCTTTCTTT
D gene: NA
V gene: TRBV18
clone size: NA
J gene: TRBJ1-1

CDR3 protein: CASSFQSEPPVTEAFF
CDR3 DNA: TGTGCCAGCAGTTTCCAGTCAGAACCGCCAGTAACGGAAGCTTTCTTT
D gene: NA
V gene: TRBV28
clone size: NA
J gene: TRBJ1-1

CDR3 protein: CASRDTYNQPQHF
CDR3 DNA: TGTGCCAGCAGGGACACATATAATCAGCCCCAGCATTTT
D gene: NA
V gene: TRBV6-5
clone size: NA
J gene: TRBJ1-5

CDR3 protein: CASSRDRVFSGANVLTF
CDR3 DNA: TGTGCCAGCAGCCGGGACAGGGTTTTCTCTGGGGCCAACGTCCTGACTTTC
D gene: TRBD1
V gene: TRBV7-9
clone size: NA
J gene: TRBJ2-6

CDR3 protein: CASSLNRGRNTEAFF
CDR3 DNA: TGTGCCAGCAGCTTGAACAGGGGGCGCAACACTGAAGCTTTCTTT
D gene: NA
V gene: TRBV21-1
clone size: NA
J gene: TRBJ1-1

CDR3 protein: CAYNRGFYNEQFF
CDR3 DNA: TGTGCCTATAACAGGGGATTCTACAATGAGCAGTTCTTC
D gene: TRBD1
V gene: TRBV30
clone size: once
J gene: TRBJ2-1

CDR3 protein: CASSQEGGRGRFYPGELFF
CDR3 DNA: TGTGCCAGCAGCCAAGAGGGTGGAAGGGGGCGCTTTTATCCCGGGGAGCTGTTTTTT
D gene: TRBD1
V gene: TRBV3-1/TRBV3-2
clone size: NA
J gene: TRBJ2-2

CDR3 protein: CASSPGQNNSPLHF
CDR3 DNA: TGTGCCAGCAGTCCGGGACAGAATAATTCACCCCTCCACTTT
D gene: TRBD1
V gene: TRBV7-3
clone size: NA
J gene: TRBJ1-6

CDR3 protein: CAWSQGGEAFF
CDR3 DNA: TGTGCCTGGAGTCAGGGTGGGGAAGCTTTCTTT
D gene: NA
V gene: TRBV30
clone size: NA
J gene: TRBJ1-1

CDR3 protein: CASSQTGDQPQHF
CDR3 DNA: TGTGCCAGCTCACAAACAGGGGACCAGCCCCAGCATTTT
D gene: TRBD1
V gene: TRBV18
clone size: NA
J gene: TRBJ1-5

CDR3 protein: CASTTDRGREAFF
CDR3 DNA: TGCGCCAGCACCACCGACAGGGGACGTGAGGCTTTCTTT
D gene: TRBD1
V gene: TRBV5-1
clone size: NA
J gene: TRBJ1-1

CDR3 protein: CASRTRGQANEKLFF
CDR3 DNA: TGTGCCAGCAGAACCCGGGGACAAGCTAATGAAAAACTGTTTTTT
D gene: NA
V gene: TRBV19
clone size: NA
J gene: TRBJ1-4

CDR3 protein: CASSLGWAGGAQPQHF
CDR3 DNA: TGTGCCAGCAGCTTAGGGTGGGCAGGGGGAGCTCAGCCCCAGCATTTT
D gene: TRBD1
V gene: TRBV7-2
clone size: NA
J gene: TRBJ1-5

CDR3 protein: CASSNLCSGVPSDTQYF
CDR3 DNA: TGTGCCAGCAGCAATCTTTGTAGCGGGGTCCCGTCAGATACGCAGTATTTT
D gene: NA
V gene: TRBV21-1
clone size: NA
J gene: TRBJ2-3

CDR3 protein: CASSLTSGSYNEQFF
CDR3 DNA: TGCGCCAGCAGCTTGACTAGCGGGTCGTACAATGAGCAGTTCTTC
D gene: TRBD2
V gene: TRBV5-1
clone size: once
J gene: TRBJ2-1

CDR3 protein: CASRTGQPNTEAFF
CDR3 DNA: TGTGCCAGCAGGACGGGACAGCCGAACACTGAAGCTTTCTTT
D gene: TRBD1
V gene: TRBV7-9
clone size: NA
J gene: TRBJ1-1

CDR3 protein: CATGGPRDTQYF
CDR3 DNA: TGTGCCACCGGAGGCCCTCGGGATACGCAGTATTTT
D gene: NA
V gene: TRBV24-1
clone size: NA
J gene: TRBJ2-3

CDR3 protein: CASSQEAQYGYTF
CDR3 DNA: TGTGCCAGCAGCCAAGAAGCACAGTATGGCTACACCTTC
D gene: NA
V gene: TRBV14
clone size: NA
J gene: TRBJ1-2

CDR3 protein: CASSLLTESPLHF
CDR3 DNA: TGTGCCAGCAGCCTTCTAACGGAGTCACCCCTCCACTTT
D gene: NA
V gene: TRBV7-9
clone size: NA
J gene: TRBJ1-6

CDR3 protein: CASSLGRNQPQHF
CDR3 DNA: TGTGCCAGCAGTCTGGGCCGCAATCAGCCCCAGCATTTT
D gene: NA
V gene: TRBV6-5
clone size: NA
J gene: TRBJ1-5

CDR3 protein: CAISPSGGSDTQYF
CDR3 DNA: TGTGCCATCAGTCCTAGCGGGGGGTCAGATACGCAGTATTTT
D gene: TRBD2
V gene: TRBV10-3
clone size: NA
J gene: TRBJ2-3

CDR3 protein: CSGGLAGATDTQYF
CDR3 DNA: TGCAGCGGTGGACTAGCGGGAGCAACAGATACGCAGTATTTT
D gene: TRBD2
V gene: TRBV29-1
clone size: once
J gene: TRBJ2-3

CDR3 protein: CASSPPSWGGYNEQFF
CDR3 DNA: TGTGCCAGCAGCCCTCCTAGCTGGGGGGGCTACAATGAGCAGTTCTTC
D gene: TRBD2
V gene: TRBV3-1/TRBV3-2
clone size: NA
J gene: TRBJ2-1